The TCR beta chain under discussion was sequenced for a study of blood T cell repertoires in COVID-19. Turning to the study itself: The United States, Italy and Spain were the sources of the acute and convalescent COVID-19 samples.

TCRdb's table, derived via immunoSEQ multiplex PCR, lists solely in-frame clones and lacks some. The sample lists hundreds of thousands of clones, approximately 89% occurring once. The TCR comes from a woman between 45 and 60 years old who had recovered from COVID-19. Sequenced sample: peripheral blood.

CDR3 coding DNA: TGTGCCAGCAGCCTATTAGCGGGTTCAGTCACCCAGTACTTC. This gives the protein CASSLLAGSVTQYF. The genes are TRBV5-8 and TRBJ2-5; 7 nucleotides line up with TRBD2. The CDR3 runs 14 residues. The junction had 11 bases not matched to a gene; V was cut back by 4 bases and J by 8 bases. CDR1 and CDR2 (germline): SGHTS, YDEGEE. The whole variable domain, filled in from reference TRBV5-8 and TRBJ2-5, reads EAGVTQSPTHLIKTRGQQATLRCSPISGHTSVYWYQQALGLGLQFLLWYDEGEERNRGNFPPRFSGRQFPNYSSELNVNALELEDSALYLCASSLLAGSVTQYFGPGTRLLVL.